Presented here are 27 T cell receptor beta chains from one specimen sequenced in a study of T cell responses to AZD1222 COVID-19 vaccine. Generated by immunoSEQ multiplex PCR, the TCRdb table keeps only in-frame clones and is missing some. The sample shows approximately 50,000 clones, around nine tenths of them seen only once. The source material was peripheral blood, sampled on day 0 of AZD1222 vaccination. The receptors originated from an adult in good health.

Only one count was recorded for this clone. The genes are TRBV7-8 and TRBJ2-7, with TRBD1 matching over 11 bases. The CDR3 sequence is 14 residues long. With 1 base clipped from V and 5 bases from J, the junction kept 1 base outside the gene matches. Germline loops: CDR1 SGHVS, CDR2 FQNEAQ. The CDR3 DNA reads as TGTGCCAGCAGCTTAGGGACAGGGGGCAACGAGCAGTACTTC. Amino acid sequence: CASSLGTGGNEQYF.

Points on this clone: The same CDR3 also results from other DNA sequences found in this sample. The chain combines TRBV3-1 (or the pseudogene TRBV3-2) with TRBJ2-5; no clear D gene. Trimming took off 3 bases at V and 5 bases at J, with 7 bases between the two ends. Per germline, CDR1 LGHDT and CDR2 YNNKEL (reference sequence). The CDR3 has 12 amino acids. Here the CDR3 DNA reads TGTGCCAGCAGCCAGGTTGGGGAGACCCAGTACTTC. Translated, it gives CASSQVGETQYF.

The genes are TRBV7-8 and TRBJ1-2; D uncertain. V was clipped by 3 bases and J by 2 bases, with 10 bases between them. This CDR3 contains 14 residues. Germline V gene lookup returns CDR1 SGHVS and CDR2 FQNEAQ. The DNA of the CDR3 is TGTGCCAGCAGCTTTATCGGCAGGAACTATGGCTACACCTTC. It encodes CASSFIGRNYGYTF.

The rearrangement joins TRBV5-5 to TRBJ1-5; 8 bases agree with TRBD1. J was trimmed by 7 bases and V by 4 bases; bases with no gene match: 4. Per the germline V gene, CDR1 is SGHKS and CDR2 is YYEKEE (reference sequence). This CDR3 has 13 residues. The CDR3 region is CASSEDRAQPQHF. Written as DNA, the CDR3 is TGTGCCAGCAGCGAGGACAGGGCCCAGCCCCAGCATTTT.

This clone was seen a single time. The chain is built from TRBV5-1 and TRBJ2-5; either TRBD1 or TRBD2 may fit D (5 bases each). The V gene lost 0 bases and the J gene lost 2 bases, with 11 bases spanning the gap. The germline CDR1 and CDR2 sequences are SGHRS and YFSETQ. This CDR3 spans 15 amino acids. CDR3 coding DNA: TGCGCCAGCAGCTTGGAGGGATGGGGGCAAGAGACCCAGTACTTC. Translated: CASSLEGWGQETQYF.

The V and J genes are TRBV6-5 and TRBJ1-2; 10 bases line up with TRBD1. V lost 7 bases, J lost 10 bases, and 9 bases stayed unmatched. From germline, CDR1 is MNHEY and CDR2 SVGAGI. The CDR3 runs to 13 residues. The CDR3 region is CASIKDRGDAYTF. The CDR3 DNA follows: TGTGCCAGCATTAAGGACAGGGGGGATGCCTACACCTTC.

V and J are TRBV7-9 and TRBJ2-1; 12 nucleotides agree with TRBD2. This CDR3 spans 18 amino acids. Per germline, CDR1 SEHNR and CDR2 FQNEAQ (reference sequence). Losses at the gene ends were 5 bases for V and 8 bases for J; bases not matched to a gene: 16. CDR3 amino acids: CASSPLSGLAGGKDEQFF. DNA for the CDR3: TGTGCCAGCAGCCCCCTTTCAGGGCTAGCGGGAGGGAAGGATGAGCAGTTCTTC.

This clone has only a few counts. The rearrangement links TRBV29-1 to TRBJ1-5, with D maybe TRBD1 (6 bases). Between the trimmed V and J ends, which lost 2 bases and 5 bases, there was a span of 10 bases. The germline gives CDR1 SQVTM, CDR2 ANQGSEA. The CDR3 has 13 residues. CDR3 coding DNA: TGCAGCGTTGAACTGTCAGGGGATCAGCCCCAGCATTTT. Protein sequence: CSVELSGDQPQHF. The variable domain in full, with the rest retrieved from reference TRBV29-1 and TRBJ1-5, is SAVISQKPSRDICQRGTSLTIQCQVDSQVTMMFWYRQQPGQSLTLIATANQGSEATYESGFVIDKFPISRPNLTFSTLTVSNMSPEDSSIYLCSVELSGDQPQHFGDGTRLSIL.

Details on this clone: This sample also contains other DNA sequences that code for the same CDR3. DNA for the CDR3: TGTGCCAGCAGCTTAGCCGGGGGCTCCTACGAGCAGTACTTC. Its protein is CASSLAGGSYEQYF. The V and J genes are TRBV11-3 and TRBJ2-7; D might be TRBD2 (6 bases). The CDR3 totals 14 residues. Trimming left V 1 base short and J 0 bases short, with 7 bases between. CDR1 and CDR2 from the germline V gene are SGHNT and YENEEA.

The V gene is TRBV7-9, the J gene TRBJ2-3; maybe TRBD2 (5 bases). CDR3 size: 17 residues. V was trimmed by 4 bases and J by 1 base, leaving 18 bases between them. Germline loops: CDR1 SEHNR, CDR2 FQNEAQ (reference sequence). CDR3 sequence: CASSSAVLGQGTDTQYF. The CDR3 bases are TGTGCCAGCAGCTCAGCGGTCCTAGGTCAGGGCACAGATACGCAGTATTTT.

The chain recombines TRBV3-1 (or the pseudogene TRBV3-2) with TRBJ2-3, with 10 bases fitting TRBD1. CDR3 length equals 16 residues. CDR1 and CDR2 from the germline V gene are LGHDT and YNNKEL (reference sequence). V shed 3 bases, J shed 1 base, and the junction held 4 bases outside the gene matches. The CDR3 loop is CASSHGTGVGTDTQYF. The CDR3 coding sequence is TGTGCCAGCAGCCACGGGACAGGGGTGGGCACAGATACGCAGTATTTT.

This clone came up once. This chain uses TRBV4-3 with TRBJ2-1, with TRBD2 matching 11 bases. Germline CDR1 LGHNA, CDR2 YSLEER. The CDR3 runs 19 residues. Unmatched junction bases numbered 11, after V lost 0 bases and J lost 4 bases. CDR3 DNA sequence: TGCGCCAGCAGCCAAGATCTCACTAGCGGGAGCTCTTCGTACAATGAGCAGTTCTTC. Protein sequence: CASSQDLTSGSSSYNEQFF.

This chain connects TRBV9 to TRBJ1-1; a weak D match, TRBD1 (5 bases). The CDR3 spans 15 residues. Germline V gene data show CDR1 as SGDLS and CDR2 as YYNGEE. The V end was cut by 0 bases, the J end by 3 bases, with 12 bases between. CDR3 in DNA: TGTGCCAGCAGCGTAGTAGGGCAGGGAGACACTGAAGCTTTCTTT. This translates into CASSVVGQGDTEAFF.

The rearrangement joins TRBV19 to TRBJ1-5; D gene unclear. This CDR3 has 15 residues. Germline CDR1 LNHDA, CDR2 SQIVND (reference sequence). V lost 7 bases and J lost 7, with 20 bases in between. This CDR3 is CASTDRQELSQPQHF. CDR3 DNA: TGTGCCAGTACAGACCGCCAGGAGCTTAGCCAGCCCCAGCATTTT.

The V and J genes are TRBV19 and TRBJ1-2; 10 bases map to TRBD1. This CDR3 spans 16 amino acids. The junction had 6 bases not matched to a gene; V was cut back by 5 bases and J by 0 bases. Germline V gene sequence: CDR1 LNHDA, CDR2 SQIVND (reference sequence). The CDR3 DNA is TGTGCCAGTAGTGACCCCGGGACAGGGGCTAACTATGGCTACACCTTC. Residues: CASSDPGTGANYGYTF.

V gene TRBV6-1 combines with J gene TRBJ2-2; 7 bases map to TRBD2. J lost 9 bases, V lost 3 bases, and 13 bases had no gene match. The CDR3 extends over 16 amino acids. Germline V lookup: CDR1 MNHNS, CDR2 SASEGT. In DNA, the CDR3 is TGTGCCAGCAGTGACCCATCGCTAGCGGAGGGTAGGGAGCTGTTTTTT. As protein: CASSDPSLAEGRELFF.

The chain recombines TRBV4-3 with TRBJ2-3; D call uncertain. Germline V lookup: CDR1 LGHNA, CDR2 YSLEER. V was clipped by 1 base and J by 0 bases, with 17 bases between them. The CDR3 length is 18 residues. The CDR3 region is CASSQGFQFGASTDTQYF. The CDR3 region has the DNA TGCGCCAGCAGCCAAGGTTTTCAGTTCGGAGCTAGCACAGATACGCAGTATTTT.

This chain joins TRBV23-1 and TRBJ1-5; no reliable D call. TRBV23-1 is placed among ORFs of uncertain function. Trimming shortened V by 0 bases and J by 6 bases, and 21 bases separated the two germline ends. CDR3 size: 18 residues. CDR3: CASSQSNYEVGIGQPQHF. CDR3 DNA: TGCGCCAGCAGTCAATCGAACTATGAGGTTGGGATCGGTCAGCCCCAGCATTTT.

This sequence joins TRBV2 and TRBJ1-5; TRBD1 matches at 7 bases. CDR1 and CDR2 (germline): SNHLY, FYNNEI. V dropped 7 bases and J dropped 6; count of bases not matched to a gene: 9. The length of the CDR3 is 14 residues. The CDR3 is CASNEGAWGQPQHF. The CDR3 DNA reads TGTGCCAGCAATGAGGGGGCGTGGGGTCAGCCCCAGCATTTT.

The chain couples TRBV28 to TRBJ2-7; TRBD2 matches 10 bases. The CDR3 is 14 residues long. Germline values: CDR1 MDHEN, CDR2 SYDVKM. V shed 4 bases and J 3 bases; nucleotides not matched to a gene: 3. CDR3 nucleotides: TGTGCCAGCAGTTCGGGACTAGCGTTCTACGAGCAGTACTTC. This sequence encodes CASSSGLAFYEQYF.

The CDR3 sequence: CASTSPDRGQYNEQFF. For the CDR3, the DNA is TGTGCCAGCACGTCCCCCGACAGGGGCCAGTACAATGAGCAGTTCTTC. The chain couples TRBV28 to TRBJ2-1; 8 positions match TRBD1. Per germline, CDR1 MDHEN and CDR2 SYDVKM. V was clipped by 7 bases and J by 4 bases; unmatched bases: 12. This CDR3 is 16 amino acids long.

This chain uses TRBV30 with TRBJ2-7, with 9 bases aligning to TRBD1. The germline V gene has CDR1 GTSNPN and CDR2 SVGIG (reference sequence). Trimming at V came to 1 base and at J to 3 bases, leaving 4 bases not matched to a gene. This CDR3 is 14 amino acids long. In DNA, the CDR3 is TGTGCCTGGAGTGCGGGACAGGGATACTACGAGCAGTACTTC. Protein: CAWSAGQGYYEQYF.

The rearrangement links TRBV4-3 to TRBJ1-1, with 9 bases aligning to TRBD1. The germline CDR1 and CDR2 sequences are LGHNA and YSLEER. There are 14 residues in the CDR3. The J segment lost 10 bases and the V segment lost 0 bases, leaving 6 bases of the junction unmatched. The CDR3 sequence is CASSQEWRDRVAFF. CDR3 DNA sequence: TGCGCCAGCAGCCAAGAGTGGCGGGACAGGGTAGCTTTCTTT.

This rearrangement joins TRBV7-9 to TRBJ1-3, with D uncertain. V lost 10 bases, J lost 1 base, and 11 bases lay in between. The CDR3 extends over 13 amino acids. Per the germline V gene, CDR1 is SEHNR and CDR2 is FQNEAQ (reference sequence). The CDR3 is CATQTGSGNTIYF. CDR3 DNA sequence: TGTGCCACTCAGACGGGGTCTGGAAACACCATATATTTT.

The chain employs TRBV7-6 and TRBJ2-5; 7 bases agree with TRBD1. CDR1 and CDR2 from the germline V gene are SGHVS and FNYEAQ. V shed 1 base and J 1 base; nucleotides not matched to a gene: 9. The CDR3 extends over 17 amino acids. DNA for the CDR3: TGTGCCAGCAGCTTAGTTCGAGGACAGGAGATCCAAGAGACCCAGTACTTC. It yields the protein CASSLVRGQEIQETQYF.

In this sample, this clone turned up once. The CDR3 is CATSGTSTDTQYF. The CDR3 DNA reads as TGCGCCACCTCGGGGACCAGCACAGATACGCAGTATTTT. The chain carries TRBV10-2 and TRBJ2-3; either TRBD1 or TRBD2 may supply D (5 bases each). Germline lookup yields CDR1 WSHSY and CDR2 SAAADI. Trimming removed 10 bases at V and 0 bases at J, with 11 bases between. This CDR3 region has 13 residues.

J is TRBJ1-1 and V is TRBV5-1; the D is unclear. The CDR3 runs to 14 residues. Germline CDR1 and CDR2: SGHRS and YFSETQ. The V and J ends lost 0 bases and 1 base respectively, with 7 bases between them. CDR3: CASSLATRNTEAFF. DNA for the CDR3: TGCGCCAGCAGCTTGGCGACGAGGAACACTGAAGCTTTCTTT.